This T cell receptor (beta chain) was identified during a study of T cells after yellow fever vaccination. The CDR3 is made up of 14 amino acids. Trimming left V 4 bases short and J 1 base short, with 13 bases between. The V gene's germline CDR1 is DFQATT and CDR2 SNEGSKA (reference sequence). TCRdb reprocessed the 5' RACE reads via MiXCR and lists one record per CDR3 protein. The sample lists 300,000 to 400,000 distinct CDR3 sequences, roughly 9.4% seen once, with around 17% in the top ten. The starting material was PBMCs, obtained on the day of the first yellow fever vaccination. The clonotype was recovered from a man aged 18 to 35 who received the YFV17D yellow fever vaccine. V usage is TRBV20-1 and J usage is TRBJ2-5; tentative D call: TRBD2 (6 bases). CDR3 sequence reads: CSATSVTSQETQYF. The CDR3 nucleotides read TGCAGTGCTACTAGCGTAACCTCCCAAGAGACCCAGTACTTC.